These 9 T cell receptor beta chains came from one sample sequenced in a study of T-cell reconstitution after alpha-beta-depleted transplantation in children. This sample's TCRbeta library carried unique molecular identifier barcodes. TCRdb analysed the PCR reads with MiXCR anew, one entry per CDR3 protein. The table has about 230,000 distinct CDR3 sequences, approximately 9.8% seen once. The input for sequencing was PBMCs from the stem cell graft donor, taken from the stem cell graft. The receptors stem from a human donor who donated a stem cell graft to a child with SCID.

This clonotype was counted many times. The rearrangement uses TRBV4-2 and TRBJ2-3, with D maybe TRBD2 (6 bases). The V end was cut by 1 base, the J end by 8 bases, with 13 bases between. This CDR3 has 14 amino acids. The germline V gene has CDR1 LGHNA and CDR2 YNFKEQ. CDR3 protein: CASSQVTGGGTQYF. In DNA form, the CDR3 reads TGTGCCAGCAGCCAAGTAACCGGGGGAGGTACGCAGTATTTT.

The sample holds a few counts of this clonotype. This sequence joins TRBV7-6 and TRBJ2-7; weak D call: TRBD1 (5 bases). Germline CDR1 is SGHVS and CDR2 is FNYEAQ. CDR3 length: 17 residues. Between the trimmed V and J ends, which lost 1 base and 5 bases, there was a span of 21 bases. The CDR3 nucleotides are TGTGCCAGCAGCTTAGGGTCTGGGCTCCGTCTAGGGGACGAGCAGTACTTC. Amino acids: CASSLGSGLRLGDEQYF.

Many counts were recorded for this clonotype. J is TRBJ2-7 and V is TRBV5-1; possible D gene TRBD2, 5 bases. The CDR3 totals 14 residues. V dropped 1 base and J dropped 1 base, with 9 bases sitting between them. Germline V gene lookup returns CDR1 SGHRS and CDR2 YFSETQ. CDR3 nucleotide sequence: TGCGCCAGCAGCTTGTATGAGGGTTCCTACGAGCAGTACTTC. It specifies CASSLYEGSYEQYF. Complete variable domain (other parts from reference TRBV5-1 and TRBJ2-7): KAGVTQTPRYLIKTRGQQVTLSCSPISGHRSVSWYQQTPGQGLQFLFEYFSETQRNKGNFPGRFSGRQFSNSRSEMNVSTLELGDSALYLCASSLYEGSYEQYFGPGTRLTVT.

Note on this clonotype: A much larger clone lies one base from this, so it may be a read error. The rearrangement joins TRBV5-1 to TRBJ2-3, with unresolved D. Germline V lookup: CDR1 SGHRS, CDR2 YFSETQ. CDR3 length: 14 amino acids. The ends were cut back, 4 bases at V and 1 base at J, with 10 bases in the middle. DNA of the CDR3: TGCGCCAGCAGCGCTTGCGACCGCACAGATACGCAGTATTTT. Its translation is CASSACDRTDTQYF. The full variable domain, its missing parts supplied by reference TRBV5-1 and TRBJ2-3, is KAGVTQTPRYLIKTRGQQVTLSCSPISGHRSVSWYQQTPGQGLQFLFEYFSETQRNKGNFPGRFSGRQFSNSRSEMNVSTLELGDSALYLCASSACDRTDTQYFGPGTRLTVL.

As regards this clonotype: With a much larger clone just one base away, this may be a read error. The V gene is TRBV5-1, the J gene TRBJ1-1, with D perhaps TRBD1 (6 bases). Germline-derived CDR1 and CDR2 are SGHRS and YFSETQ. CDR3 length: 13 residues. This chain's CDR3 is CARSLDPGVEAFF. The DNA of the CDR3 is TGCGCCCGCAGCTTGGATCCAGGGGTTGAAGCTTTCTTT.

Here the CDR3 DNA reads TGCGCCAGCAGCTCCCCCCAGGGTCGGTCCACTGAAGCTTTCTTT. This sequence encodes CASSSPQGRSTEAFF. This chain joins TRBV5-1 and TRBJ1-1; tentative D call: TRBD1 (5 bases). CDR1 is SGHRS, CDR2 YFSETQ, per germline. CDR3 length: 15 residues. V lost 3 bases and J lost 4, with 16 bases in between.

J is TRBJ2-7 and V is TRBV10-3; TRBD2 agrees at 10 bases. The V gene end was trimmed by 6 bases and the J gene end by 4 bases; junction bases not matched to a gene: 12. CDR3 length equals 16 residues. Looked up from germline, CDR1 is ENHRY and CDR2 is SYGVKD. CDR3 sequence reads: CAISPRVVAGGYEQYF. The CDR3 region has the DNA TGTGCCATCAGCCCGAGGGTCGTAGCGGGGGGTTACGAGCAGTACTTC.

Details on this clonotype: A much larger clone sits a single nucleotide away, making a read error possible. V is TRBV5-1 and J is TRBJ2-1; 11 bases agree with TRBD2. CDR3 length equals 16 residues. Germline V gene sequence: CDR1 SGHRS, CDR2 YFSETQ. The CDR3 spells CASSRPLAGGHNGQFF. The CDR3 bases are TGCGCCAGCAGCCGGCCTCTAGCGGGGGGTCACAATGGGCAGTTCTTC.

This clonotype has a count of ten or more. The V call is TRBV24-1, the J call TRBJ1-5; D is unclear. This CDR3 has 14 residues. Germline V gene data show CDR1 as KGHDR and CDR2 as SFDVKD. V dropped 0 bases and J dropped 4 bases, with 6 bases sitting between them. The CDR3 reads CATSDLGRNQPQHF. CDR3 coding DNA: TGTGCCACCAGTGATTTGGGGAGGAATCAGCCCCAGCATTTT.